The clone carrying this T cell receptor beta chain was picked up a small number of times. Its antigen is not known. This entry belongs to a study of CD8+ T cells in alopecia areata. Notes on the study in general: Just one nonresponder means the tie between baseline CD8+ expansion and response stays uncertain.

Treatment: oral pan-JAK inhibitor, 5-10 mg twice daily. Between the trimmed V and J ends, which lost 0 bases and 2 bases, there was a span of 8 bases. The germline CDR1 and CDR2 sequences are SNHLY and FYNNEI. This CDR3 is built from 15 residues. Isolated RNA was reverse transcribed into cDNA used as the sequencing template. Here immunoSEQ multiplex PCR was the method, and the copy in TCRdb shows in-frame clones only, minus some. Of around 200,000 clones listed, 60% were seen once; the top ten hold approximately 0.7%. The sample consisted of CD4+ T cells sorted from blood, taken at week 4, from a patient treated with tofacitinib. The chain has TRBV2 and TRBJ2-1; D is undetermined. The receptor was isolated from a human donor with alopecia areata. The CDR3 region is CASSEALGTYNEQFF. As DNA, the CDR3 is TGTGCCAGCAGTGAAGCCTTGGGGACCTACAATGAGCAGTTCTTC. Together with reference TRBV2 and TRBJ2-1, the CDR3 gives the full variable domain: EPEVTQTPSHQVTQMGQEVILRCVPISNHLYFYWYRQILGQKVEFLVSFYNNEISEKSEIFDDQFSVERPDGSNFTLKIRSTKLEDSAMYFCASSEALGTYNEQFFGPGTRLTVL.